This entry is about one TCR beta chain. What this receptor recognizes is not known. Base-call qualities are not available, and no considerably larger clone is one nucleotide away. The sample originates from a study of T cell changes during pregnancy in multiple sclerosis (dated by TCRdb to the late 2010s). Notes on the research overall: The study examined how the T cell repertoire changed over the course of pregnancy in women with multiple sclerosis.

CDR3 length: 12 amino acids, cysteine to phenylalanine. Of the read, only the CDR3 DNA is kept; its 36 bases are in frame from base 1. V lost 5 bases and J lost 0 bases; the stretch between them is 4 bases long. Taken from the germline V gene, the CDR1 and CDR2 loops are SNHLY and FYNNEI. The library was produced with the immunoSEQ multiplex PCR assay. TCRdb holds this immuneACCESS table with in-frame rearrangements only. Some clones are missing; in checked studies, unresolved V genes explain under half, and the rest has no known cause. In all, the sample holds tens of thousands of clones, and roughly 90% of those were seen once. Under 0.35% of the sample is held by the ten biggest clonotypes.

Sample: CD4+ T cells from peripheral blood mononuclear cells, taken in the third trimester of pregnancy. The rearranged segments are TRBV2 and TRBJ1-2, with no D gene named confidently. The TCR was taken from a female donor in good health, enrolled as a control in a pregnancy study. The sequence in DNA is TGTGCCAGCAGTCCAGCTAACTATGGCTACACCTTC. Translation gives CASSPANYGYTF.